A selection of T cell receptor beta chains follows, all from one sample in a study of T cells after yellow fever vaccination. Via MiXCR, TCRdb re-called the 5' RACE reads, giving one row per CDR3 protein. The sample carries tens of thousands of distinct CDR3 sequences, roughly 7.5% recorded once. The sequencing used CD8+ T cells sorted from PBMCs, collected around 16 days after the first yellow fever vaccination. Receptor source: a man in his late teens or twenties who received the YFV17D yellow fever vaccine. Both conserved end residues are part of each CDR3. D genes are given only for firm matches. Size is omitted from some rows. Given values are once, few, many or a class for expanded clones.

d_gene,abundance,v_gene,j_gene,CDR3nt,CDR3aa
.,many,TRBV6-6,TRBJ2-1,TGTGCCAGCAGAGGGACTTCCTACAATGAGCAGTTCTTC,CASRGTSYNEQFF
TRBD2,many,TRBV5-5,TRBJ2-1,TGTGCCAGCAGCTTGACTAGCGGGGTATTCGATGAGCAGTTCTTC,CASSLTSGVFDEQFF
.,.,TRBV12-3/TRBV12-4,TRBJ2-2,TGTGCCAGCAGTTTAGCTGTAAGCGGGTCCGGGGAGCTGTTTTTT,CASSLAVSGSGELFF
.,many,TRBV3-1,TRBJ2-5,TGTGCCAGCAGCCAAGAGGTATCCAGCCTGATGACCCAGTACTTC,CASSQEVSSLMTQYF
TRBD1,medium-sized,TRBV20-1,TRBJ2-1,TGCAGTGCTACCTCCCTGGACAGGGAACCTTTATCACTGGGCAATGAGCAGTTCTTC,CSATSLDREPLSLGNEQFF
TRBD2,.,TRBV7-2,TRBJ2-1,TGTGCCAGCAGCGGGACTAGCGGGGGGGCCCATGAGCAGTTCTTC,CASSGTSGGAHEQFF
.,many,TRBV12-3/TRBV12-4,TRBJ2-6,TGTGCCAGCAGTGAGACCTCTGGGGCCAACGTCCTGACTTTC,CASSETSGANVLTF
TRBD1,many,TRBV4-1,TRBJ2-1,TGCGCCAGCAGCCTCGCCGGGACAGCCCTCTACAATGAGCAGTTCTTC,CASSLAGTALYNEQFF
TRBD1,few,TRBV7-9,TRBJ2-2,TGTGCCAGCAGCCCTCCGACAGGGGCAGGCTACACCGGGGAGCTGTTTTTT,CASSPPTGAGYTGELFF
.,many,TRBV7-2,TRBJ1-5,TGTGCCAGCAGCTTATCGTTGGGGGAGGCCCAGCATTTT,CASSLSLGEAQHF
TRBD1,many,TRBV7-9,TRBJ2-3,TGTGCCAGCAGCTCGCTTCGGGACAGGGGCCCAGATACGCAGTATTTT,CASSSLRDRGPDTQYF
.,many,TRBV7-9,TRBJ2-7,TGTGCCAGCAGCCCGCCGGGACACCCCTACGAGCAGTACTTC,CASSPPGHPYEQYF
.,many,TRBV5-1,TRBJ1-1,TGCGCCAGCAGCTTGGTAAGGGCCAACACTGAAGCTTTCTTT,CASSLVRANTEAFF
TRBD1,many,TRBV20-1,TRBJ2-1,TGCAGTGCCCCCAGGACAGGGCTTGGGTCCTACAATGAGCAGTTCTTC,CSAPRTGLGSYNEQFF
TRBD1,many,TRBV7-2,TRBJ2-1,TGTGCCAGCAGCTTAGGGGACAGAATCCCTTACAATGAGCAGTTCTTC,CASSLGDRIPYNEQFF
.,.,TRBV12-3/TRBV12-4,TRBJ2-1,TGTGCCAGCAGTTTAAGGTCGAGTATGGGTGAGCAGTTCTTC,CASSLRSSMGEQFF
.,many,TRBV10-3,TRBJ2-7,TGTGCCTCGGGGACGGTGAGCTCCTACGAGCAGTACTTC,CASGTVSSYEQYF
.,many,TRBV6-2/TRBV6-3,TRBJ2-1,TGTGCCAGCAGTTACCGGATGGATAAGTCCTACAATGAGCAGTTCTTC,CASSYRMDKSYNEQFF
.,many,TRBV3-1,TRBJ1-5,TGTGCCAGCAGCCAAGAAGGTCAGCCCCAGCATTTT,CASSQEGQPQHF
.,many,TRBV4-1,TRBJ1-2,TGCGCCAGCAGCCAAGACCCCGGGGGAACGAACTATGGCTACACCTTC,CASSQDPGGTNYGYTF
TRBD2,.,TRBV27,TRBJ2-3,TGTGCCAGCAAGCTTGACGGGGGGGCGATTACAGATACGCAGTATTTT,CASKLDGGAITDTQYF
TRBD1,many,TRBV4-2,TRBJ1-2,TGTGCCAGCAGCCCAGGGGGGAGGAGAGGCTACACCTTC,CASSPGGRRGYTF
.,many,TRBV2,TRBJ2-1,TGTGCCATCCCGAGGGCTTACCGGAATGAGCAGTTCTTC,CAIPRAYRNEQFF
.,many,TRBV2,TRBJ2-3,TGTGCCAGCAGTGAAGGACGGGGGTCAAGCACAGATACGCAGTATTTT,CASSEGRGSSTDTQYF
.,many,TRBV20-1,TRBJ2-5,TGCAGTGCTAGCGCGGACTTAAGAGAGACCCAGTACTTC,CSASADLRETQYF
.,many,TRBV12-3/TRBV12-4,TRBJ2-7,TGTGCCAGCAGATCCCCAGGGGAGGTCAACGAGCAGTACTTC,CASRSPGEVNEQYF
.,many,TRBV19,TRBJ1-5,TGTGCCAGTAGTATTGATGGAGGCTTCGGAGGGTCTGGCAATCAGCCCCAGCATTTT,CASSIDGGFGGSGNQPQHF